Given below is one T cell receptor (beta chain) in context. Germline assignment: CDR1 SGHAT and CDR2 FQNNGV. The CDR3 consists of 17 residues. The germline V and J ends were trimmed by 0 bases and 3 bases, with 15 bases remaining between them. This record comes from a study of early T cells in non-severe SARS-CoV-2 infection. TCRdb redid the calling of the 5' RACE reads with MiXCR, one entry per CDR3 protein. The sample shows about 48,000 distinct CDR3 sequences, approximately 7.5% of them seen only once. The chain links TRBV11-2 to TRBJ2-1, with D tentatively TRBD1 (6 bases). This sequence originates from an adult who was a healthcare worker with PCR-confirmed SARS-CoV-2 infection or an uninfected control (not recorded which). Sequencing input: whole blood. The CDR3 spells CASSLEGTGLDYNEQFF. CDR3 DNA: TGTGCCAGCAGCTTAGAAGGAACAGGGCTTGACTACAATGAGCAGTTCTTC.